This TCR beta chain was retrieved from a study of T cell repertoires in cytomegalovirus infection. Overall study context: Public signatures in TCR beta pointed to CMV infection and matching HLA type. Study-wide points: It was HLA-C-restricted CMV-specific TCR beta clonotypes that dominated the response ex vivo. Public TCR beta family frequency separated CMV-and-HLA carriers, including in an independent cohort.

TCRdb recomputed calls from the reads with MiXCR, one row per CDR3 protein. The data hold about 180,000 distinct CDR3 sequences, with about 18% observed a single time. This clonotype has more than one count but fewer than ten. Antigen: not known. The CDR3 extends over 16 amino acids. V was pared by 0 bases and J by 4 bases, with 10 bases of the junction left unmatched. Germline assignment: CDR1 DFQATT and CDR2 SNEGSKA (reference sequence). This receptor was obtained from a human donor in good health (CMV status not recorded). Some clones in this sample may be carry-over from other donors' samples. Input material: CD8+ T cells from PBMCs. This chain joins TRBV20-1 and TRBJ1-1, with 8 bases identical to TRBD1. The CDR3 sequence: CSARDLAGGAGTEAFF. The CDR3 region has the DNA TGCAGTGCTAGAGATCTCGCAGGGGGCGCGGGCACTGAAGCTTTCTTT.